There are a few counts of the clone carrying this TCR beta chain. The antigen remains undetermined. This sample was taken from a study of T cells after yellow fever vaccination. TCRdb reanalysed the 5' RACE reads using MiXCR and keeps one entry per CDR3 protein. Altogether around 350,000 distinct CDR3 sequences are present, approximately 5.7% being singletons, with the ten largest covering over 14%. Study-wide results and limits: Weaker in magnitude, the secondary response showed a faster peak on day 5 versus 15. Post-booster repertoires contained most primary-vaccination clones again (around 97% CD4, about 88% CD8).

Trimming cost V 1 base and J 3 bases, with 8 bases left between them. The CDR3 is 14 residues long. The chain joins TRBV12-3 or TRBV12-4 to TRBJ2-3; D not certain. The source material was PBMCs, sampled 5 days after the yellow fever booster vaccination. The sequence came from a man aged 25-45 years who received the YFV17D yellow fever vaccine. The CDR3 loop reads CASSLGSQTDTQYF. CDR3 DNA: TGTGCCAGCAGTTTAGGGAGTCAGACAGATACGCAGTATTTT.